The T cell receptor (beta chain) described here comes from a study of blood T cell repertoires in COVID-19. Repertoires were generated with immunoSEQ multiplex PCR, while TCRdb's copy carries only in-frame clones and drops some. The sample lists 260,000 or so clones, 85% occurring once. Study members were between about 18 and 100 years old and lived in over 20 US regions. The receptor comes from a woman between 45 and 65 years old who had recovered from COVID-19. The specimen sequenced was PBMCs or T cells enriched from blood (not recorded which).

This CDR3 reads CASSPNPGTGAFSSYNSPLHF. The CDR3 DNA reads as TGTGCCAGCAGTCCGAACCCCGGGACAGGGGCCTTTAGCTCCTATAATTCACCCCTCCACTTT. V and J are TRBV28 and TRBJ1-6; 10 bases map to TRBD1. This CDR3 has 21 amino acids. V lost 5 bases to trimming and J lost 0 bases; unmatched junction nucleotides: 16. Germline lookup yields CDR1 MDHEN and CDR2 SYDVKM.